This T cell receptor (beta chain) was sequenced during a study of T cells in localized non-small cell lung cancer (TCRdb year 2020). The study in broad terms: Comparing tumors with uninvolved tumor-adjacent lungs, the study looked at the T cell repertoires of about 240 patients with early-stage NSCLC. All 230 or so NSCLC patients in the cohort were treatment-naive and had localized lung tumors that were resected. Of the NSCLC patients, roughly 130 were male and about a hundred were female, and the mean age was approximately 66 years. Results the study describes overall, beyond this receptor: Because the study design was exploratory, TCR variables were selected using unadjusted p-values without false-discovery rate correction. Multi-region tumor sequencing was not performed, so intratumor heterogeneity could not be excluded. The highest T cell clonality was observed in uninvolved tumor-adjacent lung, where clonality exceeded that of tumor, suggesting that antigenic responses were more focused in uninvolved tumor-adjacent lung. A median of around 57 of the top 100 tumor clones turned up in the paired uninvolved adjacent lung, and some 28 of those clones also ranked among the top 100 of that same adjacent lung. Longer overall survival was associated with higher blood T cell density, whereas shorter survival was associated with higher adjacent-lung clonality.

TCR beta CDR3 regions were sequenced from DNA using the immunoSEQ Assay. From the authors' description of their analysis: T cell density was computed as TCR beta template counts normalized to usable DNA estimated by amplifying housekeeping genes. Richness was estimated with the preseqR package, extrapolating to 400,000 templates for PBMC samples and 120,000 templates for tissue samples. Clonality was defined as one minus Pielou's evenness. Tissue-enriched TCRs were identified through differential abundance testing performed on productive amino-acid clonotypes, with a minimum total count of 5 and an alpha of 0.1. The Jaccard Index and the Morisita Overlap Index were used to quantify repertoire overlap between compartments. GLIPH grouped TCR beta CDR3s together with public tetramer-defined viral CDR3s, and a viral motif had to include at least three viral sequences and also show V-gene enrichment. TCRdb re-hosts the immuneACCESS table, in-frame sequences only. Its copies lack some clones; in the studies checked, an unresolved V gene accounts for under half of them, and the cause for the rest is not known. V and J calls and clone size are copied from that table; D and trimming were computed from the DNA. This sample is represented by about 77,000 clones; 88% of them were singletons. 20% to 25% of the sample lies in the top ten.

At diagnosis, tumor, uninvolved tumor-adjacent lung and peripheral blood were collected and then preserved as a mix of FFPE and fresh-frozen material. For TCR repertoire profiling, the blood samples were analyzed as peripheral blood mononuclear cells. V is shortened by 5 bases, J by 6 bases, and the region joining them spans 17 bases. Per the germline V gene, SNHLY is the CDR1 and FYNNEI is the CDR2. The cysteine opens and the phenylalanine closes a CDR3 of 14 amino acids. The sequence is cut down to CDR3 DNA, 42 bases in frame from base 1. With regard to this clone: The antigen this receptor binds is unknown. No quality values exist for individual bases; no much larger clone is one base distant.

The rearrangement combines TRBV2 with TRBJ2-7; the D gene is perhaps TRBD2, on 7 matching bases. This sequence originates from a woman aged 40-75 years with stage I squamous cell lung carcinoma. The source material was peripheral blood, sampled before any cancer treatment. The nucleotides read TGTGCCAGCAGTTTCGGGGGGCGACCTGGCGAGCAGTACTTC. Translation gives CASSFGGRPGEQYF.